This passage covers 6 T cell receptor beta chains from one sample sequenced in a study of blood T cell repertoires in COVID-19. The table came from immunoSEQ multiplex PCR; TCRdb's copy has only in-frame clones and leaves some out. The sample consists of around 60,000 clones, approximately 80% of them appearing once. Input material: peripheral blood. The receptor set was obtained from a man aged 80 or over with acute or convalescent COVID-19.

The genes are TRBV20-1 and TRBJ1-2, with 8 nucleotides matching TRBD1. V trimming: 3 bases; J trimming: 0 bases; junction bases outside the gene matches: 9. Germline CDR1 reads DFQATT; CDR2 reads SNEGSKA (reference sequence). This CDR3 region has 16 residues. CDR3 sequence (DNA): TGCAGTGCTAGTTCCGGGACAGGCTCATCTAACTATGGCTACACCTTC. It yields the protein CSASSGTGSSNYGYTF.

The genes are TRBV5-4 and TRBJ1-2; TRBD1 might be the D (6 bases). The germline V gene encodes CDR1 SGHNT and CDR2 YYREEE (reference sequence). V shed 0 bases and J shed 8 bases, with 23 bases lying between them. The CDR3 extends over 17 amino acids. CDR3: CASSLGVGASTGQGYTF. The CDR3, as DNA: TGTGCCAGCAGCTTGGGGGTGGGGGCCAGTACGGGCCAGGGCTACACCTTC.

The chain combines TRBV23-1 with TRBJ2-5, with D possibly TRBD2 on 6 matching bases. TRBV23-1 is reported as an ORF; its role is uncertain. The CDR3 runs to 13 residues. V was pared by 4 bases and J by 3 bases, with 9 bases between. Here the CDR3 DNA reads TGCGCCAGCAGTCGCGGGACCGAAGAGACCCAGTACTTC. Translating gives CASSRGTEETQYF.

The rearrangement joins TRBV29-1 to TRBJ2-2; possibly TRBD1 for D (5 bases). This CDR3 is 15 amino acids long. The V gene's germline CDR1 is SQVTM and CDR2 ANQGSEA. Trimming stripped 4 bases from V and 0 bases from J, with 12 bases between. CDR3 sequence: CSVAPGPPNTGELFF. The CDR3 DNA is TGCAGCGTTGCCCCAGGGCCCCCGAACACCGGGGAGCTGTTTTTT.

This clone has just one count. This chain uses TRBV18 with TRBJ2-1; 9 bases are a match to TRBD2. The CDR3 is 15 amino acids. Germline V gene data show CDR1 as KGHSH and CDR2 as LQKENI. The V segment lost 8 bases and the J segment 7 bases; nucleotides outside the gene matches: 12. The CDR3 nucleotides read TGTGCCAGCCCTTCATCGGCTAGCGGGGCGAATGAGCAGTTCTTC. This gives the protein CASPSSASGANEQFF.

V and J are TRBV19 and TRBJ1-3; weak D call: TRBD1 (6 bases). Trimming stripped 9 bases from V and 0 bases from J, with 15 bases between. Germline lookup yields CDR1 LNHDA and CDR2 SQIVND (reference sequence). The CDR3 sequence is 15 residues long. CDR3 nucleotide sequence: TGTGCCAGCCAACAGGGCAGTCACTCTGGAAACACCATATATTTT. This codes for CASQQGSHSGNTIYF.